Presented here are 24 T cell receptor beta chains from one specimen sequenced in a study of blood T cell repertoires in COVID-19. Data came from immunoSEQ multiplex PCR; TCRdb stores just in-frame clones and leaves some out. The sample has about 70,000 clones; approximately 83% are singletons. Sequencing was done on a sample of peripheral blood. The receptor source for this set is a man between 25 and 39 years old with COVID-19, enrolled during active disease.

This chain joins TRBV5-4 and TRBJ2-1; no clear D. Trimming left V 2 bases short and J 1 base short, with 16 bases between. The CDR3 runs 17 residues. Germline-derived CDR1 and CDR2 are SGHNT and YYREEE (reference sequence). The CDR3 here is CASSFQTGPQSYNEQFF. Here the CDR3 DNA reads TGTGCCAGCAGCTTTCAAACGGGTCCTCAATCCTACAATGAGCAGTTCTTC.

This chain joins TRBV12-3 or TRBV12-4 and TRBJ1-2, with D tentatively TRBD1 (5 bases). V lost 6 bases and J lost 8, with 13 bases in between. This CDR3 is built from 12 residues. CDR3 in amino acids: CASSQTGGGYTF. The DNA for the CDR3 is TGTGCCAGCAGCCAGACCGGGGGAGGCTACACCTTC.

The CDR3 coding sequence is TGTGCCAGCAGCCGCCGACACACGAGCTCTGGAAACACCATATATTTT. This translates into CASSRRHTSSGNTIYF. V usage is TRBV3-1 (or the pseudogene TRBV3-2) and J usage is TRBJ1-3; D not resolved. The germline CDR1 and CDR2 sequences are LGHDT and YNNKEL (reference sequence). The CDR3 is made up of 16 amino acids. Trimming removed 4 bases from V and 0 bases from J, with 13 bases in between.

In its sample, this clone was seen a few times. This chain links TRBV27 with TRBJ2-7; 8 bases map to TRBD2. The J segment lost 2 bases and the V segment lost 10 bases, leaving 13 bases of the junction unmatched. CDR3 length: 15 amino acids. The germline CDR1 and CDR2 sequences are MNHEY and SMNVEV (reference sequence). Here the CDR3 DNA reads TGTGCCACAAAATCCGCGGGGGGCCTTCCCTACGAGCAGTACTTC. It encodes CATKSAGGLPYEQYF.

The J gene is TRBJ1-2, the V gene TRBV6-5; 8 bases are a match to TRBD1. The V gene end was trimmed by 7 bases and the J gene end by 4 bases; junction bases not matched to a gene: 11. Germline CDR1 and CDR2: MNHEY and SVGAGI. This CDR3 is built from 15 residues. The CDR3 loop reads CASNPGGLLLYGYTF. The CDR3 DNA reads as TGTGCCAGCAATCCAGGGGGCCTGTTGCTCTATGGCTACACCTTC.

The chain joins TRBV12-3 or TRBV12-4 to TRBJ1-5; D unresolved. V was clipped by 2 bases and J by 4 bases, with 6 bases between them. The CDR3 extends over 13 amino acids. CDR3 sequence: CASSLQRNQPQHF. The CDR3 region has the DNA TGTGCCAGCAGTTTACAGAGGAATCAGCCCCAGCATTTT.

This clone has only one observation. The V call is TRBV29-1, the J call TRBJ1-2; 11 bases fit TRBD1. Germline values: CDR1 SQVTM, CDR2 ANQGSEA. Trimming removed 4 bases from V and 0 bases from J; junction bases left unmatched: 4. This CDR3 has 15 residues. The CDR3 DNA follows: TGCAGCGTTGTTGGGGGACAGGGGGCTAACTATGGCTACACCTTC. Protein: CSVVGGQGANYGYTF.

The rearrangement joins TRBV5-1 to TRBJ1-2, with TRBD1 matching 9 bases. V shed 0 bases and J 6 bases; nucleotides not matched to a gene: 3. CDR1 SGHRS and CDR2 YFSETQ come from the germline V gene. The CDR3 consists of 14 residues. The CDR3 loop reads CASSLDRGQDGYTF. CDR3 DNA sequence: TGCGCCAGCAGCTTGGACAGGGGGCAAGATGGCTACACCTTC.

V and J are TRBV9 and TRBJ2-7, with TRBD1 matching 7 bases. Germline-derived CDR1 and CDR2 are SGDLS and YYNGEE. V shed 3 bases and J 2 bases; nucleotides not matched to a gene: 5. The CDR3 is made up of 14 amino acids. This chain's CDR3 is CASSAGTAPYEQYF. The CDR3 bases are TGTGCCAGCAGCGCGGGGACAGCCCCCTACGAGCAGTACTTC.

The V gene is TRBV19, the J gene TRBJ1-1; D is uncertain. V shed 4 bases and J shed 7 bases, with 13 bases lying between them. Germline CDR1 LNHDA, CDR2 SQIVND (reference sequence). The length of the CDR3 is 13 residues. CDR3 sequence: CASSRPPEGEAFF. CDR3 DNA: TGTGCCAGTAGTAGGCCTCCCGAGGGTGAAGCTTTCTTT. Together with reference TRBV19 and TRBJ1-1, the CDR3 gives the full variable domain: DGGITQSPKYLFRKEGQNVTLSCEQNLNHDAMYWYRQDPGQGLRLIYYSQIVNDFQKGDIAEGYSVSREKKESFPLTVTSAQKNPTAFYLCASSRPPEGEAFFGQGTRLTVV.

This chain links TRBV7-2 with TRBJ1-3, with D perhaps TRBD1 (5 bases). Germline V lookup: CDR1 SGHTA, CDR2 FQGNSA. The CDR3 extends over 16 amino acids. Trimming took off 4 bases at V and 4 bases at J, with 17 bases between the two ends. For the CDR3, the DNA is TGTGCCAGCAGCTCTGATGGGACCCGGGGGGGAAACACCATATATTTT. Translation: CASSSDGTRGGNTIYF.

The CDR3 DNA sequence: TGTGCCAGCAGCTTTACGGGAACAACTAATGAAAAACTGTTTTTT. This codes for CASSFTGTTNEKLFF. V usage is TRBV5-6 and J usage is TRBJ1-4; D is unresolved. Trimming left V 2 bases short and J 0 bases short, with 8 bases between. This CDR3 is 15 amino acids long. Looked up from germline, CDR1 is SGHDT and CDR2 is YYEEEE.

The chain links TRBV5-4 to TRBJ2-3, with TRBD2 as a possible D gene (6 bases). Germline lookup yields CDR1 SGHNT and CDR2 YYREEE (reference sequence). CDR3 length: 16 residues. Trimming removed 4 bases from V and 6 bases from J, with 21 bases in between. Here the CDR3 DNA reads TGTGCCAGCAGCACTAAAAGCGGACTAATGGTGGATACGCAGTATTTT. Its translation: CASSTKSGLMVDTQYF.

The gene calls are TRBV27 and TRBJ1-2; possibly TRBD1 for D (6 bases). Germline V gene data show CDR1 as MNHEY and CDR2 as SMNVEV (reference sequence). The V end was cut by 5 bases, the J end by 7 bases, with 20 bases between. CDR3 length: 15 residues. In DNA form, the CDR3 reads TGTGCCAGCAGTCTTGGGGGCAGGGGCATAGGTGGCTACACCTTC. Amino acids: CASSLGGRGIGGYTF.

The chain joins TRBV24-1 to TRBJ2-1; 7 positions agree with TRBD2. V was pared by 0 bases and J by 7 bases, with 8 bases of the junction left unmatched. The CDR3 has 16 residues. Germline V gene data show CDR1 as KGHDR and CDR2 as SFDVKD. The CDR3 DNA follows: TGTGCCACCAGTGATTTGCCAGGGCGGGAGCCTAATGAGCAGTTCTTC. Its translation: CATSDLPGREPNEQFF.

V is TRBV18 and J is TRBJ1-3, with 7 bases matching TRBD1. CDR3 size: 15 residues. Trimming at V came to 2 bases and at J to 2 bases, leaving 3 bases not matched to a gene. Per germline, CDR1 KGHSH and CDR2 LQKENI. CDR3 nucleotides: TGTGCCAGCTCACCAGGCACAGGGGCTGGAAACACCATATATTTT. This gives the protein CASSPGTGAGNTIYF.

Only one count was recorded for this clone. This chain connects TRBV7-2 to TRBJ2-5; 7 bases match TRBD1. Per the germline V gene, CDR1 is SGHTA and CDR2 is FQGNSA. This CDR3 contains 14 residues. V lost 3 bases to trimming and J lost 1 base; unmatched junction nucleotides: 2. DNA of the CDR3: TGTGCCAGCAGCTTGGGACAGATCCAAGAGACCCAGTACTTC. This codes for CASSLGQIQETQYF.

This clone was recorded a few times. The gene calls are TRBV19 and TRBJ1-2; unclear D gene. Germline V CDR1 and CDR2: LNHDA, SQIVND (reference sequence). V was cut by 1 base and J by 3 bases, with 12 bases left in between. The CDR3 is made up of 15 amino acids. The CDR3 loop is CASSIGVQPDYGYTF. The CDR3 nucleotides are TGTGCCAGTAGTATAGGAGTACAGCCCGACTATGGCTACACCTTC.

This chain's CDR3 is CAWSAQSYEQYF. The CDR3 DNA is TGTGCCTGGAGTGCCCAATCCTACGAGCAGTACTTC. This sequence joins TRBV30 and TRBJ2-7, with no clear D. Trimming stripped 1 base from V and 1 base from J, with 5 bases between. This CDR3 comprises 12 residues. The germline V gene encodes CDR1 GTSNPN and CDR2 SVGIG (reference sequence).

The J gene is TRBJ1-1, the V gene TRBV29-1; D gene unclear. The length of the CDR3 is 14 residues. Germline V lookup: CDR1 SQVTM, CDR2 ANQGSEA. V was shortened by 4 bases and J by 1 base, with 13 bases between the two germline ends. The DNA of the CDR3 is TGCAGCGTTGGATTTGCGACACAGAACACTGAAGCTTTCTTT. Its translation: CSVGFATQNTEAFF.

The CDR3 nucleotides read TGTGCCACCAGGATCGGGACAGGGCCCTACGAGCAGTACTTC. Amino acid sequence: CATRIGTGPYEQYF. V gene TRBV15 combines with J gene TRBJ2-7; 9 nucleotides line up with TRBD1. The germline gives CDR1 LNHNV, CDR2 YYDKDF (reference sequence). The CDR3 runs to 14 residues. Germline trimming cut 6 bases from V and 2 bases from J; bases unmatched to any gene: 5.

A word on this clone: The same CDR3 arises from other DNA sequences in this sample as well. J is TRBJ2-7 and V is TRBV28; a possible D gene is TRBD1 (5 bases). This CDR3 contains 15 residues. V lost 7 bases to trimming and J lost 5 bases, with 21 bases between them. CDR1 is MDHEN and CDR2 is SYDVKM in the germline V gene. The CDR3 loop reads CASIKPGQGAHEQYF. The CDR3 nucleotides read TGTGCCAGCATCAAGCCCGGCCAGGGTGCCCACGAGCAGTACTTC.

This clone was counted only a few times. The chain employs TRBV29-1 and TRBJ1-2, with TRBD1 matching 8 bases. Germline V gene sequence: CDR1 SQVTM, CDR2 ANQGSEA. The CDR3 runs to 15 residues. V lost 3 bases to trimming and J lost 8 bases; unmatched junction nucleotides: 14. The CDR3 nucleotides are TGCAGCGTTGACCCCTTTTCTGCCACAGGGGGAGGCTACACCTTC. This sequence encodes CSVDPFSATGGGYTF.

This clone was seen a few times. At one end, the junction sequence differs from germline, possibly due to a read error. The V gene is TRBV25-1, the J gene TRBJ1-1; D remains ambiguous. Germline lookup yields CDR1 MGHDK and CDR2 SYGVNS. The CDR3 contains 12 residues. CDR3 sequence (DNA): TGTGCCAGCAGTGATGATAACAGTGAAGCTTTCTTT. It specifies CASSDDNSEAFF.